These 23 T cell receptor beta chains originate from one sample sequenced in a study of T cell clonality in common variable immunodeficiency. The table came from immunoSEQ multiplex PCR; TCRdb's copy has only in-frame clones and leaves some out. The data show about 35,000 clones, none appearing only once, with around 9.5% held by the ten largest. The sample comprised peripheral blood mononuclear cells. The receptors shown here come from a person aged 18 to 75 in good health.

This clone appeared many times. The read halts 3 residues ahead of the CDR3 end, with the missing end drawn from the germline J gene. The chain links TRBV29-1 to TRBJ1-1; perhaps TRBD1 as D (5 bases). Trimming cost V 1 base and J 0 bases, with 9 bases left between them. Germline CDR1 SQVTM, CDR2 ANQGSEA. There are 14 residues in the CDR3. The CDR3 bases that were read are TGCAGCGTTGAAGTCGGGGGATTGAACACTGAA. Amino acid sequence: CSVEVGGLNTE. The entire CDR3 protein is CSVEVGGLNTEAFF. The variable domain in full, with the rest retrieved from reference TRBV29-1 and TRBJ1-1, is SAVISQKPSRDICQRGTSLTIQCQVDSQVTMMFWYRQQPGQSLTLIATANQGSEATYESGFVIDKFPISRPNLTFSTLTVSNMSPEDSSIYLCSVEVGGLNTEAFFGQGTRLTVV.

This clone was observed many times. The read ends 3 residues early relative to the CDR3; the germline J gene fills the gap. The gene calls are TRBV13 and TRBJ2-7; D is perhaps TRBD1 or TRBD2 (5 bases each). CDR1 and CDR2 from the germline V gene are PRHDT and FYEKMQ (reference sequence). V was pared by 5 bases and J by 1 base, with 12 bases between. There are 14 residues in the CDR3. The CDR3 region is CASSNSEGSYEQYF. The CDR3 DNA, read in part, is TGTGCCAGCAGCAACTCTGAGGGGTCCTACGAG.

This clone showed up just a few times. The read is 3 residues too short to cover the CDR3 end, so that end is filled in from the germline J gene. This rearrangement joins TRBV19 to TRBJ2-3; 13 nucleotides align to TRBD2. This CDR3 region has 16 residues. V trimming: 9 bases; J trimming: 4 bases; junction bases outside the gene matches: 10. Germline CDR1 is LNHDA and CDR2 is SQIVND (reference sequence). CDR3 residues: CASRGRTSGSSDTQYF. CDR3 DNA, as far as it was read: TGTGCCAGCCGGGGGCGGACTAGCGGGAGTTCAGATACG.

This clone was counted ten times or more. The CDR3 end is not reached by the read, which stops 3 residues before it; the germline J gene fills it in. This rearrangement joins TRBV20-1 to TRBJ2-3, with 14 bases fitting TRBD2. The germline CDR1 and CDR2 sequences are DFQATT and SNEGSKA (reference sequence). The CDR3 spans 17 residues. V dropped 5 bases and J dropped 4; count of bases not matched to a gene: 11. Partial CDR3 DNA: TGCAGTGCTTCCGTTTCCGGGACTAGCGGGAGTGCAGATACG. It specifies CSASVSGTSGSADT. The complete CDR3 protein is CSASVSGTSGSADTQYF.

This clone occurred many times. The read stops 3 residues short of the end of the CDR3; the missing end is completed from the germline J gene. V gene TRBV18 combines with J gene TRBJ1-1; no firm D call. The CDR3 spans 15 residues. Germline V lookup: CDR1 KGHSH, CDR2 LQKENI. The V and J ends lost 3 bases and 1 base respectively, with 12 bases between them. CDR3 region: CASSPREGRNTEAFF. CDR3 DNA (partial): TGTGCCAGCTCACCTCGAGAAGGGCGGAACACTGAA.

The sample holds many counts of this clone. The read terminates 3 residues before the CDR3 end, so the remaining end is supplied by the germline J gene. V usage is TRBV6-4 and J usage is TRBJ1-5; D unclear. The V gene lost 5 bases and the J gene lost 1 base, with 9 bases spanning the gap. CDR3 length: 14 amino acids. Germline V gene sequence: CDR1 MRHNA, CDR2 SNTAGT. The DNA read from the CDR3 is TGTGCCAGCAGTCCCACACAGAGCAATCAGCCC. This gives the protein CASSPTQSNQP. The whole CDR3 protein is CASSPTQSNQPQHF.

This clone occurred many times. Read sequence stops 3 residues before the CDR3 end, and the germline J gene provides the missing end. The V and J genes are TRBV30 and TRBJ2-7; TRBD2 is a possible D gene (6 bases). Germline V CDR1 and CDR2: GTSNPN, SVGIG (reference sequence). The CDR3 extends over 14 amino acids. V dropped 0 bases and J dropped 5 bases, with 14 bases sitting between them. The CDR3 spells CAWSVDSGKNEQYF. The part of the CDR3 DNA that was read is TGTGCCTGGAGTGTGGATAGCGGTAAAAACGAG.

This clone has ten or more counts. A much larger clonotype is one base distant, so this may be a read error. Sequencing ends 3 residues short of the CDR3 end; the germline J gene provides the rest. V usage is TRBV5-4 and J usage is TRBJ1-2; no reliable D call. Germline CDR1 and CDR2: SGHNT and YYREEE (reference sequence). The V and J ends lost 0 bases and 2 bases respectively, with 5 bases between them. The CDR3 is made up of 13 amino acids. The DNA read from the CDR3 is TGTGCCAGCAGCTTGGGCCAGAACTATGGC. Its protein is CASSLGQNYG. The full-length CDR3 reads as CASSLGQNYGYTF. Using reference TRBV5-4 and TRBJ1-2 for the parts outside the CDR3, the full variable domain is ETGVTQSPTHLIKTRGQQVTLRCSSQSGHNTVSWYQQALGQGPQFIFQYYREEENGRGNFPPRFSGLQFPNYSSELNVNALELDDSALYLCASSLGQNYGYTFGSGTRLTVV.

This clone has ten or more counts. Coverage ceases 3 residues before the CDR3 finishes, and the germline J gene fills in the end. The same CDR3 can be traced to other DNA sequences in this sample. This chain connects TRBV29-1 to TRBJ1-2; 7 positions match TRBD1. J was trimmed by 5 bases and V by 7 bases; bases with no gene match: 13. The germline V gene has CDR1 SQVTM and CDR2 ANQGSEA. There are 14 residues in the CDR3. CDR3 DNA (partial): TGCAGCGCCGACACCTCGGGACAGACATATGGC. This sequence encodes CSADTSGQTYG. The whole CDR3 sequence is CSADTSGQTYGYTF.

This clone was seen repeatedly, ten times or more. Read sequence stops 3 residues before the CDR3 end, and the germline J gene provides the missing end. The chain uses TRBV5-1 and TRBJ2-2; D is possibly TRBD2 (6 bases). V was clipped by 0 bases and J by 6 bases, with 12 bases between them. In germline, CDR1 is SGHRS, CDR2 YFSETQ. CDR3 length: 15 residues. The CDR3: CASSLELGGAGELFF. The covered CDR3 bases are TGCGCCAGCAGCTTGGAACTCGGCGGGGCCGGGGAG.

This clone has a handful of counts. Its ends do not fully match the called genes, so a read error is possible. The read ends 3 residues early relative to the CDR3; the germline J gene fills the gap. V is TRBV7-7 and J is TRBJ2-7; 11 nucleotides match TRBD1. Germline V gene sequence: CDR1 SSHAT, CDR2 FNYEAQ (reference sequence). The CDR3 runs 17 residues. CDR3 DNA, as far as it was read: TGTGCTAGCAGCCCTAGGGGGGGGGACAGGGGGAACTACGAG. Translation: CASSPRGGDRGNYE. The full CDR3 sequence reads CASSPRGGDRGNYEQYF.

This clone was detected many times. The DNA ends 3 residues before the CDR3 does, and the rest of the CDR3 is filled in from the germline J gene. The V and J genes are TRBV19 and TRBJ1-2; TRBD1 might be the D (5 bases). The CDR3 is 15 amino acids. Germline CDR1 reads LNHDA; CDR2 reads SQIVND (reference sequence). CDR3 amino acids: CASSRTPNPAVGYTF. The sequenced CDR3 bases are TGTGCCAGTAGTCGGACACCGAATCCCGCGGTCGGC.

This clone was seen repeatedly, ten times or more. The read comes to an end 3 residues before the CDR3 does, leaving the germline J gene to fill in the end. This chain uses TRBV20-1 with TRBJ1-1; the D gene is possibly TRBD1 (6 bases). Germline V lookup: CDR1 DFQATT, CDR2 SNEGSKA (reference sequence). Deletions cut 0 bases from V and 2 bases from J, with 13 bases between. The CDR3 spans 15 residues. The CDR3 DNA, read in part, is TGCAGTGCTAGAGATACGGGACAAATCAACACTGAA. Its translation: CSARDTGQINTE. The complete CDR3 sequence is CSARDTGQINTEAFF.

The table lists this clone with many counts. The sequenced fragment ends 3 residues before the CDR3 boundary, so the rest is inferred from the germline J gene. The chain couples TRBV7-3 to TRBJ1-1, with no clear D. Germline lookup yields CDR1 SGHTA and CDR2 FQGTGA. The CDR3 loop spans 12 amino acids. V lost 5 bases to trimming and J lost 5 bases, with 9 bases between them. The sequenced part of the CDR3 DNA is TGTGCCAGCAGCCGGGGTGGAACTGAA. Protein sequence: CASSRGGTE. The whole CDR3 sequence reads CASSRGGTEAFF.

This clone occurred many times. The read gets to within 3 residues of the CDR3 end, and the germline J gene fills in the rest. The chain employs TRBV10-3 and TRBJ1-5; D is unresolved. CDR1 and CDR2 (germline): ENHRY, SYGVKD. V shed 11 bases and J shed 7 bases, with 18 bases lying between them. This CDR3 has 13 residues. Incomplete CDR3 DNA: TGTGCCTCCTCGTCGGCCTCGGGGCAGCCC. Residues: CASSSASGQP. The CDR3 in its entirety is CASSSASGQPQHF.

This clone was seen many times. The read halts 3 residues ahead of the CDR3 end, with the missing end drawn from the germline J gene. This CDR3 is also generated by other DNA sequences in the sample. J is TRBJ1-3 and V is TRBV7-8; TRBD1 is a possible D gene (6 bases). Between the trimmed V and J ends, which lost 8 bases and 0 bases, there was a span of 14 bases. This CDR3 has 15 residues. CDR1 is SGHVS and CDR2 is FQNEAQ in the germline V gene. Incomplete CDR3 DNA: TGTGCCAGCTCCGACAGGAGACTCTCTGGAAACACC. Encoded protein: CASSDRRLSGNT. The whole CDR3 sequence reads CASSDRRLSGNTIYF. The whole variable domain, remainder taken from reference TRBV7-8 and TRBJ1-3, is GAGVSQSPRYKVAKRGQDVALRCDPISGHVSLFWYQQALGQGPEFLTYFQNEAQLDKSGLPSDRFFAERPEGSVSTLKIQRTQQEDSAVYLCASSDRRLSGNTIYFGEGSWLTVV.

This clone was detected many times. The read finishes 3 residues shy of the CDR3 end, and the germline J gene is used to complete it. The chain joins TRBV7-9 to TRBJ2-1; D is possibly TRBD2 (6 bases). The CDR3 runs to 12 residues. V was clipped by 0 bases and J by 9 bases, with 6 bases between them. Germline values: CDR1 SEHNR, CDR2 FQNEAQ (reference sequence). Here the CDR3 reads CASSLAGGEQFF. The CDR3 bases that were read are TGTGCCAGCAGCTTAGCGGGGGGTGAG.

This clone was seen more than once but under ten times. CDR3 DNA, as far as it was read: TGTGCCTGGATTTTAGCCGGGCCTCCTAGCACAGATACC. Its translation: CAWILAGPPSTDT. The full-length CDR3 reads as CAWILAGPPSTDTYTF. V usage is TRBV30 and J usage is TRBJ1-2, with no clear D. The read falls 3 residues short of the CDR3 end, and the missing part is taken from the germline J gene. Germline loops: CDR1 GTSNPN, CDR2 SVGIG (reference sequence). The CDR3 has 16 amino acids.

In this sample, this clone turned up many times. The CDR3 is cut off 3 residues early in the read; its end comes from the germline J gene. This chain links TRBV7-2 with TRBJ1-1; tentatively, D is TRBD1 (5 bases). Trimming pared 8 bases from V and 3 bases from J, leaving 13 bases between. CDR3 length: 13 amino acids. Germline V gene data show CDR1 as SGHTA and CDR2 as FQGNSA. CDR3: CASRWGGYTEAFF. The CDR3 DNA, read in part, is TGTGCCAGCCGCTGGGGGGGGTACACTGAA.

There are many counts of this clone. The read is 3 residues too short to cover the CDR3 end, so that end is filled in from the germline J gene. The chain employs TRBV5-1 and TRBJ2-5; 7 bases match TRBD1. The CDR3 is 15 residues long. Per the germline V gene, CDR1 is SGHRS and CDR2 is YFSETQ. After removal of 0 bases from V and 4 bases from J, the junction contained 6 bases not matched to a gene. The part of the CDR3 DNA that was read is TGCGCCAGCAGCTTGGGAGGGGACAGAATAGAGACC. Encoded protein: CASSLGGDRIET. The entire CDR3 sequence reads CASSLGGDRIETQYF.

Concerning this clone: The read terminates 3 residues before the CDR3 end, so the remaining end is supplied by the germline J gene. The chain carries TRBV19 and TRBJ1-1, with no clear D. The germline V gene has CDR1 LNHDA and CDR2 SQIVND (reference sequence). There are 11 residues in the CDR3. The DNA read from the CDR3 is TGTGCCAGTAGTACCCCTCCTGGC. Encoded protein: CASSTPPG. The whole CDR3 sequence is CASSTPPGAFF.

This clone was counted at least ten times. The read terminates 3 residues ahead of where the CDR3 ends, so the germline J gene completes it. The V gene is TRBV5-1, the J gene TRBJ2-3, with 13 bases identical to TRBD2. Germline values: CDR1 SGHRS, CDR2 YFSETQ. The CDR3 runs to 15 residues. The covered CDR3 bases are TGCGCCAGCAGTCCTGGACTAGCGGGAGAAGAGACG. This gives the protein CASSPGLAGEET. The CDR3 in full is CASSPGLAGEETQYF.

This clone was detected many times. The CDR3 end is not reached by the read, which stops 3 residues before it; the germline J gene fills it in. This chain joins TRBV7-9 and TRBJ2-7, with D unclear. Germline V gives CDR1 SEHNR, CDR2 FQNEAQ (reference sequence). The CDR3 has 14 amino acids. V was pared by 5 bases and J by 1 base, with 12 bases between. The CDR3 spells CASSPRSGSYEQYF. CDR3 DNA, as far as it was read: TGTGCCAGCAGCCCCCGTTCAGGATCCTACGAG.